The rows below give T cell receptor beta chains drawn from one sample of a study of control samples from healthy donors and cancer patients. TCRdb keeps only in-frame clones here, not all; method: immunoSEQ multiplex PCR. The sample has 100,000 to 130,000 clones, roughly four fifths seen once. Sample: blood. The receptor source for this set is a man aged 18 to 30 in good health. Each CDR3 is given with its conserved first and last residue. The D gene is left open where the match is weak. Not every row has a clone size; where given, it reads once, few, many or a size class.

d_call	v_call	j_call	clone_size	cdr3_nt	cdr3_aa
NA	TRBV12-3/TRBV12-4	TRBJ1-5	NA	TGTGCCAGCAGTAGGGGGGATCAGCCCCAGCATTTT	CASSRGDQPQHF
NA	TRBV19	TRBJ1-4	NA	TGTGCCAGTAGTTCTCCGGCCTCGACTAATGAAAAACTGTTTTTT	CASSSPASTNEKLFF
NA	TRBV24-1	TRBJ2-2	NA	TGTGCCACCAGTGATTTTCCCAGGACCGGGGAGCTGTTTTTT	CATSDFPRTGELFF
TRBD1	TRBV28	TRBJ1-2	NA	TGTGCCAGCATCACTAACCCAGGGGGCGCAGCTCCCTATGGCTACACCTTC	CASITNPGGAAPYGYTF
TRBD2	TRBV6-6	TRBJ2-3	NA	TGTGCCAGCAGTCGGACTAGCGGGGGGGCCTTTTCTAGCACAGATACGCAGTATTTT	CASSRTSGGAFSSTDTQYF
NA	TRBV6-6	TRBJ1-2	NA	TGTGCCAGCAGTTACGAGGGGATTGGCTACACCTTC	CASSYEGIGYTF
TRBD2	TRBV5-1	TRBJ2-5	NA	TGCGCCAGCAGCTGGACTAGCGGGGTCCAAGAGACCCAGTACTTC	CASSWTSGVQETQYF
NA	TRBV24-1	TRBJ2-5	NA	TGTGCCACCAGTGCAGCAGCCACAGAGACCCAGTACTTC	CATSAAATETQYF
NA	TRBV6-5	TRBJ1-5	once	TGTGCCAGCAGTCCCCGAAGGGGCAATCAGCCCCAGCATTTT	CASSPRRGNQPQHF
TRBD1	TRBV28	TRBJ2-5	NA	TGTGCCAGCAGTTTAGAGGGGGCGCGGCCGGGATCGGACTTC	CASSLEGARPGSDF
TRBD2	TRBV3-1/TRBV3-2	TRBJ2-7	NA	TGTGCCAGCAGCCACGGGACTAGTAGAGGCGAGCAGTACTTC	CASSHGTSRGEQYF
NA	TRBV2	TRBJ2-5	NA	TGTGCCAGCAGTGGCCCGGGGCCCTCCGAGACCCAGTACTTC	CASSGPGPSETQYF
NA	TRBV7-9	TRBJ1-2	NA	TGTGCCAGCAGCTTACCGGGGGTGGGGTATGGCTACACCTTC	CASSLPGVGYGYTF
NA	TRBV24-1	TRBJ1-2	NA	TGTGCCACCAGTGGAGGGCAGGGGAACTATGGCTACACCTTC	CATSGGQGNYGYTF
TRBD2	TRBV13	TRBJ2-2	NA	TGTGCCAGCAGCTCTCCGGGACTAGCGGGAACCGGGGAGCTGTTTTTT	CASSSPGLAGTGELFF
NA	TRBV27	TRBJ1-1	NA	TGTGCCAGCAGTTTGCAGTCAGGGCAAGCTTTCTTT	CASSLQSGQAFF
NA	TRBV4-3	TRBJ1-2	NA	TGCGCCAGCAGCCAAGATCCCGCCTCAGGATTCTATGGCTACACCTTC	CASSQDPASGFYGYTF
NA	TRBV28	TRBJ1-2	NA	TGTGCCAGCAGTCCTAGGGCTTCTAACTATGGCTACACCTTC	CASSPRASNYGYTF
NA	TRBV5-1	TRBJ2-1	NA	TGCGCCAGCAGCGCCGAACTAGGCTCCTACAATGAGCAGTTCTTC	CASSAELGSYNEQFF
TRBD2	TRBV25-1	TRBJ2-2	NA	TGTGCCAGCAGTGAAGACGGGGGGGCCGGCGGGGAGCTGTTTTTT	CASSEDGGAGGELFF
NA	TRBV5-1	TRBJ1-2	once	TGCGCCAGCAGCTTGGAAGGGGGGTATGGCTACACCTTC	CASSLEGGYGYTF
TRBD1	TRBV24-1	TRBJ1-2	NA	TGTGCCACCAGTGCACAGGGGGTAGGCTACACCTTC	CATSAQGVGYTF
NA	TRBV5-6	TRBJ1-1	NA	TGTGCCAGCAGCTTTTCCTACACTGAAGCTTTCTTT	CASSFSYTEAFF
TRBD1	TRBV24-1	TRBJ2-2	NA	TGTGCCACCAGTGATTCCCTTCGGACAGGGACCACCGGGGAGCTGTTTTTT	CATSDSLRTGTTGELFF
NA	TRBV7-9	TRBJ2-5	NA	TGTGCCAGCAGCCAGGGGGCGGGGGGGCCTGAAGAGACCCAGTACTTC	CASSQGAGGPEETQYF
TRBD2	TRBV7-2	TRBJ2-3	NA	TGTGCCAGCAGCTTACTCGGGGGGGGCTACACAGATACGCAGTATTTT	CASSLLGGGYTDTQYF
NA	TRBV9	TRBJ1-2	NA	TGTGCCAGCAGCGTAGGGGGGTTCTATGGCTACACCTTC	CASSVGGFYGYTF
NA	TRBV5-5	TRBJ1-2	once	TGTGCCAGCAGCTCTGACCCTGGACGGCGCTATGGCTACACCTTC	CASSSDPGRRYGYTF
NA	TRBV7-2	TRBJ2-2	NA	TGTGCCAGCAGCTTAGCGGGGGCAGACACCGGGGAGCTGTTTTTT	CASSLAGADTGELFF
NA	TRBV5-1	TRBJ1-6	NA	TGCGCCAGCAAGGGGGAATCATATAATTCACCCCTCCACTTT	CASKGESYNSPLHF
TRBD1	TRBV24-1	TRBJ1-2	NA	TGTGCCACCAGTGGTGGACAGGGGAATAACTATGGCTACACCTTC	CATSGGQGNNYGYTF
TRBD1	TRBV4-3	TRBJ1-5	NA	TGCGCCAGCAGCCAAGAAACATATAGGGGACAGGGTAGCAATCAGCCCCAGCATTTT	CASSQETYRGQGSNQPQHF
TRBD2	TRBV7-2	TRBJ2-5	NA	TGTGCCAGCAGCTCCGTAGCGGGGGGGCGGGAGACCCAGTACTTC	CASSSVAGGRETQYF
NA	TRBV25-1	TRBJ2-5	NA	TGTGCCAGCAGTGAAGTGGGGGGTCAAGAGACCCAGTACTTC	CASSEVGGQETQYF
TRBD2	TRBV9	TRBJ2-3	NA	TGTGCCAGCGGCGTAGGCCAGCGGGGAAGTCGCACAGATACGCAGTATTTT	CASGVGQRGSRTDTQYF
NA	TRBV18	TRBJ2-4	NA	TGTGCCAGCTCACCCCCAGGAGCCGGAGGGGGAAACATTCAGTACTTC	CASSPPGAGGGNIQYF
TRBD1	TRBV18	TRBJ2-1	once	TGTGCCAGCTCCCGAAATACCGGGACAGGTGGTCCCGGGGAGCAGTTCTTC	CASSRNTGTGGPGEQFF
NA	TRBV4-2	TRBJ2-3	NA	TGTGCCAGCAGCCAAGGCTTGGGAGCGACGGGTTCCGATACGCAGTATTTT	CASSQGLGATGSDTQYF
TRBD2	TRBV4-2	TRBJ2-7	NA	TGTGCCAGCAGCCCCACTAGCGGGGGTCAATACGAGCAGTACTTC	CASSPTSGGQYEQYF
TRBD1	TRBV7-6	TRBJ2-4	few	TGTGCCAGCAGCCCTACACAGGGGGCGGGTGCGGACATTCAGTACTTC	CASSPTQGAGADIQYF
NA	TRBV6-2/TRBV6-3	TRBJ1-2	NA	TGTGCCAGCAGTTACGGGGGTCAGGCTTATGGCTACACCTTC	CASSYGGQAYGYTF
NA	TRBV19	TRBJ2-4	NA	TGTGCCAGTACAGCATCAGGGCTAGCCAAAAACATTCAGTACTTC	CASTASGLAKNIQYF
NA	TRBV28	TRBJ2-5	NA	TGTGCCAGCAGTTTCTCCAGGGCTTTGGAGACCCAGTACTTC	CASSFSRALETQYF
NA	TRBV4-2	TRBJ2-7	NA	TGTGCCAGCAGCCCATTAGGGGGGGCGGCCTACGAGCAGTACTTC	CASSPLGGAAYEQYF
NA	TRBV7-2	TRBJ1-1	NA	TGTGCAAGCCTAGGACAGTGGAACACTGAAGCTTTCTTT	CASLGQWNTEAFF